This T cell receptor beta chain is drawn from a study of regulatory T cells. Amplification used 52 TRBV primers and 13 TRBJ primers. The method was immunoSEQ multiplex PCR; TCRdb's version includes in-frame clones alone and lacks a portion of them. The table includes just over 20,000 clones, approximately 94% detected once. Patients aged 2 to 39 years had fewer naive T cells. Study-wide results and caveats: Patient repertoires had restricted TRB V-J pairs and skewed V and J usage, most in Tregs.

This clone has only one observation. Its antigen is undetermined. Sequenced input: CD8+ T cells sorted from blood. This TCR came from a child under 10 years old with CD3G deficiency.

The CDR3 reads CASSYSSGSYEQYF. The DNA for the CDR3 is TGTGCCAGCAGTTACTCGTCGGGCTCCTACGAGCAGTACTTC. The V and J genes are TRBV6-6 and TRBJ2-5; D gene ambiguous. The DNA end is more similar to TRBJ2-7, so the J call may be wrong. This CDR3 spans 14 amino acids. The germline V gene has CDR1 MNHNY and CDR2 SVGAGI (reference sequence).